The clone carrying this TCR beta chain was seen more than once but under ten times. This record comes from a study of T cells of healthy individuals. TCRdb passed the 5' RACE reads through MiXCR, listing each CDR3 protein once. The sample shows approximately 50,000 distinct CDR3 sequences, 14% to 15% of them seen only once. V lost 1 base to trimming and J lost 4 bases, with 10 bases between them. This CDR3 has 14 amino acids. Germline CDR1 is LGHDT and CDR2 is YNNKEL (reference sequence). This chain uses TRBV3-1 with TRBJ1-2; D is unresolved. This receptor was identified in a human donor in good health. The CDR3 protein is CASSQVNSGYGYTF. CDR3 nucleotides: TGTGCCAGCAGCCAAGTGAATTCCGGCTATGGCTACACCTTC.